The clone carrying this TCR beta chain was seen a single time. Its antigen is not known. The entry originates in a study of cytomegalovirus exposure and HLA in healthy donors. Points from the study as a whole: The classifier was said to identify cytomegalovirus status with high specificity and sensitivity.

In germline, CDR1 is SNHLY, CDR2 FYNNEI. Trimming took 6 bases from V and 11 from J, leaving 19 bases between them. The CDR3 consists of 13 residues. The PCR contained 60 Vbeta and 13 Jbeta primers. In the original processing: Unique TCR beta chains totaled about 73 million in a later count, with roughly 12 million of them shared. The repertoire was sequenced with immunoSEQ multiplex PCR; TCRdb's copy has only in-frame clones and lacks some. For V, J and clone size, that table is used; D and trimming come from the DNA. The sample lists about 120,000 clones; 75% to 90% were seen once. Specimen: PBMCs. The sequence was obtained from a female donor in good health and CMV-seropositive. This rearrangement joins TRBV2 to TRBJ1-1; weak D call: TRBD1 (5 bases). CDR3: CASRLESGGKAFF. As DNA, the CDR3 is TGTGCCAGCAGGCTGGAGTCCGGGGGTAAGGCTTTCTTT.